This TCR beta chain was retrieved from a study of cytomegalovirus exposure and HLA in healthy donors. Whole-study findings and limits: Cytomegalovirus association was listed for approximately 150 TCR beta chains. Immune exposure was documented only through CMV serostatus. There were reportedly fewer N-insertions in an Asian-associated ancestry cluster than the approximately 670-donor mean, in a later analysis.

Primers: 60 Vbeta forward and 13 Jbeta reverse. Profiling relied on immunoSEQ multiplex PCR, and the TCRdb table lists in-frame clones only, not all of them. The table has approximately 160,000 clones, 84% seen once. Concerning this clone itself: Its antigen is not identified.

The source of this sequence is a girl between 10 and 17 years old in good health and CMV-seropositive. The sequencing input was PBMCs.

The CDR3: CASSTFGWEDTEAFF. CDR3 bases: TGCGCCAGCAGTACCTTCGGTTGGGAGGACACTGAAGCTTTCTTT. V usage is TRBV23-1 and J usage is TRBJ1-1; D gene unclear. TRBV23-1 is identified as an open reading frame with a role that is uncertain. This CDR3 is built from 15 residues. Trimming pared 5 bases from V and 3 bases from J, leaving 16 bases between.